This entry concerns a single TCR beta chain. Antigen specificity is unknown. The CDR3 covers 15 residues. Germline V gene lookup returns CDR1 MGHRA and CDR2 YSYEKL. J was trimmed by 7 bases and V by 1 base; bases with no gene match: 6. The data are from a study of T cell responses to AZD1222 COVID-19 vaccine. General study points: Breadth and depth of Spike-specific TCRs rose after two AZD1222 doses. Spike regions recognized by vaccine-associated CD4 TCRs spanned the protein, led by 160-218 and 743-854.

Profiling relied on immunoSEQ multiplex PCR, and the TCRdb table lists in-frame clones only, not all of them. Here the sample spans tens of thousands of clones, 80% to 90% being singletons. The chain uses TRBV4-1 and TRBJ1-2, with TRBD1 matching 10 bases. Here the sequenced sample was peripheral blood, taken 28 days after the second AZD1222 dose. The TCR originated in an adult who received the AZD1222 COVID-19 vaccine. The CDR3 bases are TGCGCCAGCAGCCAAGGCCGGGACAGGGGCACTGGCTACACCTTC. Protein: CASSQGRDRGTGYTF.